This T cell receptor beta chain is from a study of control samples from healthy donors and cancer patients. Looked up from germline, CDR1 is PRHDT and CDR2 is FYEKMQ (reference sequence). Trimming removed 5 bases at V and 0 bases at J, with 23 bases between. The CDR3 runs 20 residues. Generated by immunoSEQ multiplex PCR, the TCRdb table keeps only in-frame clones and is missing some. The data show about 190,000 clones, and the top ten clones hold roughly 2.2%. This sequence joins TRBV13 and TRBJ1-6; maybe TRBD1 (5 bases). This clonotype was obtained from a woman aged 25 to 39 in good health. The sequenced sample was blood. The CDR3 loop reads CASSPRGGVQTSSYNSPLHF. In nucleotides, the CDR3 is TGTGCCAGCAGCCCCCGGGGGGGGGTCCAAACAAGCTCCTATAATTCACCCCTCCACTTT.